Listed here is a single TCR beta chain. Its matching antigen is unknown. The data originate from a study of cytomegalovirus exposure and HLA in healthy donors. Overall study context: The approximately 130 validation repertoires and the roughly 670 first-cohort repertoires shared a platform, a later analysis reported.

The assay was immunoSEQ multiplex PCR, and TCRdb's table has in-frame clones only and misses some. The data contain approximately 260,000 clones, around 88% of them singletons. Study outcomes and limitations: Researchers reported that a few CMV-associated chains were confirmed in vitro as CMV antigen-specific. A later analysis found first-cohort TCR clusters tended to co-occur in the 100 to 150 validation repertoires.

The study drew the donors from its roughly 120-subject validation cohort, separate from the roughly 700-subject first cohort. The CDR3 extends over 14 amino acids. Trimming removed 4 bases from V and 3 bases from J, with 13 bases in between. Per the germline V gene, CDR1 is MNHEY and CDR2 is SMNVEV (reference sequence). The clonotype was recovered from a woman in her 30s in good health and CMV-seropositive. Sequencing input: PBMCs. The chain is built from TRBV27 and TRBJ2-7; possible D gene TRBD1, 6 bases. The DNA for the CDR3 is TGTGCCAGCAGTTCCACGGACAGTTACTACGAGCAGTACTTC. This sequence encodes CASSSTDSYYEQYF.